Following are 3 T cell receptor beta chains from one sample sequenced in a study of OX40 agonist ivuxolimab in advanced cancers. Some clones are missing from TCRdb's copy, which holds only in-frame ones; the method was immunoSEQ multiplex PCR. Counted here are some 60,000 clones, roughly 84% occurring once; the ten biggest clones make up around 30%. The source material was CD4+ or CD8+ T cells sorted from blood, sampled in a trial of the OX40 agonist ivuxolimab. These receptors originate from an adult with an advanced solid tumor such as melanoma, head and neck, liver or kidney cancer.

This chain connects TRBV9 to TRBJ2-1, with 8 bases fitting TRBD2. This CDR3 has 16 amino acids. J lost 2 bases, V lost 0 bases, and 4 bases had no gene match. Per the germline V gene, CDR1 is SGDLS and CDR2 is YYNGEE. The CDR3: CASSVAGGVTYNEQFF. As DNA, the CDR3 is TGTGCCAGCAGCGTAGCCGGGGGGGTTACCTACAATGAGCAGTTCTTC.

In its sample, this clone was seen once. This chain uses TRBV11-2 with TRBJ1-1; D possibly corresponds to TRBD1 (5 bases). CDR3 length equals 16 residues. Germline CDR1 and CDR2: SGHAT and FQNNGV. Trimming left V 1 base short and J 7 bases short, with 19 bases between. The CDR3 DNA reads as TGTGCCAGCAGCTTAGTGGGGGAGGAGGGGAGGATTGAAGCTTTCTTT. Residues: CASSLVGEEGRIEAFF.

This clone came up once. The chain uses TRBV14 and TRBJ2-1; TRBD1 aligns across 8 bases. Trimming cost V 3 bases and J 10 bases; bases outside gene matches: 5. Per germline, CDR1 SGHDN and CDR2 FVKESK. The CDR3 has 13 amino acids. CDR3 sequence reads: CASSQDRAREQFF. The CDR3 bases are TGTGCCAGCAGCCAGGACAGGGCTCGGGAGCAGTTCTTC. Supplemented by reference TRBV14 and TRBJ2-1, the full variable domain reads EAGVTQFPSHSVIEKGQTVTLRCDPISGHDNLYWYRRVMGKEIKFLLHFVKESKQDESGMPNNRFLAERTGGTYSTLKVQPAELEDSGVYFCASSQDRAREQFFGPGTRLTVL.